This record looks at one TCR beta chain sequence and its context. Its antigen is unidentified. The data belong to a study of Graves' ophthalmopathy and Graves' hyperthyroidism. Points from the study as a whole: Most thyroid clonotypes with frequency above 0.001 were detected in blood too. As the model predicted ophthalmopathy progression, it achieved a sensitivity of 70% to 71% and a specificity of around 73%.

Amplification of the TCR beta CDR3 regions used RNA transcripts (as template). RT-PCR with HTBI primers came first, then second-round multiplex PCR. One entry per CDR3 protein, called by TCRdb with MiXCR from the multiplex PCR reads. In the table there are about 590,000 distinct CDR3 sequences, 39% of which are singletons. The study recruited hyperthyroidism patients aged 18 to 65 who were newly diagnosed, under 2 months' duration. Excluded were patients with other autoimmune diseases, uncontrolled infections, pregnancy or lactation. This clonotype originated in an adult man with Graves' hyperthyroidism. The material sequenced was peripheral blood or thyroid tissue (not recorded which).

In DNA, the CDR3 is TGTGCCTGGACTAGGTTCAATGAGCAGTTCTTC. The encoded protein is CAWTRFNEQFF. This chain links TRBV30 with TRBJ2-1; D is undetermined. From germline, CDR1 is GTSNPN and CDR2 SVGIG (reference sequence). Trimming shortened V by 4 bases and J by 6 bases, and 7 bases separated the two germline ends. The CDR3 has 11 amino acids.